This T cell receptor (beta chain) was identified during a study of T cell responses to AZD1222 COVID-19 vaccine. This CDR3 spans 16 amino acids. Trimming took 6 bases from V and 6 from J; bases not matched to a gene: 13. Germline values: CDR1 MNHEY, CDR2 SMNVEV (reference sequence). The table came from immunoSEQ multiplex PCR; TCRdb's copy has only in-frame clones and leaves some out. Here the sample spans 95,000 to 120,000 clones, more than 70% being singletons. The V gene is TRBV27, the J gene TRBJ1-2; 10 bases agree with TRBD1. The TCR was taken from an adult in good health. Sequencing used peripheral blood, obtained on day 0 of MenACWY control vaccination. The CDR3: CASSPSGTGDGHGYTF. The CDR3 coding sequence is TGTGCCAGCAGCCCGAGCGGGACAGGGGATGGGCATGGCTACACCTTC.